These 16 T cell receptor beta chains share one sample of origin, sequenced in a study of regulatory T cells in long-lasting Graves disease (dated by TCRdb to about 2021). Library preparation was by multiplex PCR. Instrument used: Illumina HiSeq 4000. To build TCR beta libraries, CDR3 regions were amplified by Arm-PCR using iRepertoire HTBI primers. The public reads were run again by TCRdb, first through fastp at Q25 and then through MiXCR, and only productive beta chains were kept. Duplicate CDR3 protein sequences are folded into a single record with the most common DNA and genes. A total of fewer than 600,000 distinct CDR3 sequences appear in this sample, around a fifth of them only once. The ten most abundant clones make up roughly 14% of the sample. The sample's time point label, decoded: persistent/refractory GD, antithyroid drugs over 5 years with positive TRAb. RNA was extracted from PBMCs in TRIzol for both TCR sequencing and RNA sequencing.

The sample was peripheral blood mononuclear cells (PBMCs), taken when the disease was refractory, from a patient treated with antithyroid drugs. Receptors were obtained from a female donor with Graves disease.

In this sample, this clonotype turned up a few times. V is TRBV11-2 and J is TRBJ1-6; D gene ambiguous. Germline V gives CDR1 SGHAT, CDR2 FQNNGV. The CDR3 consists of 18 residues. V was cut by 0 bases and J by 3 bases, with 15 bases left in between. Here the CDR3 DNA reads TGTGCCAGCAGCTTAGATGGCAGTGAAGCTAACTATAATTCACCCCTCCACTTT. Protein product: CASSLDGSEANYNSPLHF.

CDR3 nucleotide sequence: TGTGCCAGCAGTTTATCCCCGGAGCGCAATCAGCCCCAGCATTTT. This codes for CASSLSPERNQPQHF. The rearrangement joins TRBV27 to TRBJ1-5; D not certain. This CDR3 is 15 amino acids long. Germline CDR1 and CDR2: MNHEY and SMNVEV (reference sequence). V dropped 0 bases and J dropped 2 bases, with 8 bases sitting between them.

This clonotype was recorded many times. V gene TRBV2 combines with J gene TRBJ2-4; no firm D call. The germline CDR1 and CDR2 sequences are SNHLY and FYNNEI. V dropped 6 bases and J dropped 0 bases, with 12 bases sitting between them. The CDR3 contains 15 residues. As DNA, the CDR3 is TGTGCCAGCAGATCCCAGTCAGTAGCCAAAAACATTCAGTACTTC. Translation gives CASRSQSVAKNIQYF.

This clonotype was seen at least ten times. The rearrangement links TRBV29-1 to TRBJ1-1; the D gene is possibly TRBD1 (6 bases). The ends were cut back, 8 bases at V and 1 base at J, with 14 bases in the middle. This CDR3 region has 13 residues. Germline-derived CDR1 and CDR2 are SQVTM and ANQGSEA. As DNA, the CDR3 is TGCAGCCTCAGGACAGAGGGGAACACTGAAGCTTTCTTT. Translated, it gives CSLRTEGNTEAFF.

This clonotype was picked up a small number of times. V is TRBV6-2 or TRBV6-3 and J is TRBJ2-2; TRBD2 matches at 10 bases. The CDR3 extends over 16 amino acids. Germline CDR1 MNHEY, CDR2 SVGEGT. V was clipped by 0 bases and J by 6 bases; unmatched bases: 4. CDR3 in amino acids: CASSYSTSGSPGELFF. The CDR3 DNA is TGTGCCAGCAGTTACTCGACTAGCGGGTCTCCCGGGGAGCTGTTTTTT.

This clonotype turned up a few times. The chain links TRBV12-3 or TRBV12-4 to TRBJ1-2, with D hard to call. The CDR3 length is 13 residues. Trimming cost V 5 bases and J 8 bases, with 15 bases left between them. CDR3 amino acids: CASSPYEGRGYTF. The CDR3 bases are TGTGCCAGCAGTCCTTATGAGGGAAGGGGCTACACCTTC.

The chain is built from TRBV29-1 and TRBJ2-4; 7 bases fit TRBD2. Trimming cost V 2 bases and J 0 bases; bases outside gene matches: 7. The length of the CDR3 is 16 residues. Germline lookup yields CDR1 SQVTM and CDR2 ANQGSEA. CDR3 sequence reads: CSVEYPGRGAKNIQYF. CDR3 nucleotides: TGCAGCGTTGAATATCCGGGGAGGGGAGCCAAAAACATTCAGTACTTC. Complete variable domain (other parts from reference TRBV29-1 and TRBJ2-4): SAVISQKPSRDICQRGTSLTIQCQVDSQVTMMFWYRQQPGQSLTLIATANQGSEATYESGFVIDKFPISRPNLTFSTLTVSNMSPEDSSIYLCSVEYPGRGAKNIQYFGAGTRLSVL.

There are a few counts of this clonotype. A read error may explain this, as a much larger clone is one base away. The chain has TRBV7-9 and TRBJ1-6; TRBD1 aligns across 7 bases. The V segment lost 5 bases and the J segment 8 bases; nucleotides outside the gene matches: 6. From germline, CDR1 is SEHNR and CDR2 FQNEAQ (reference sequence). CDR3 length: 14 residues. CDR3 coding DNA: TGTGCCAGCAGCCCGGGGACAGATTATTCACCCCTCCACTTT. Translating it yields CASSPGTDYSPLHF.

This chain connects TRBV5-1 to TRBJ2-5; D unclear. The CDR3 sequence is 14 residues long. The germline V and J ends were trimmed by 0 bases and 3 bases, with 9 bases remaining between them. CDR1 is SGHRS, CDR2 YFSETQ, per germline. The DNA of the CDR3 is TGCGCCAGCAGCTTGGAATCACCAAAAGAGACCCAGTACTTC. This codes for CASSLESPKETQYF.

This clonotype was recorded at least ten times. The chain combines TRBV15 with TRBJ1-5; no clear D gene. CDR3 size: 18 residues. The V gene's germline CDR1 is LNHNV and CDR2 YYDKDF (reference sequence). V was pared by 5 bases and J by 2 bases, with 22 bases between. The CDR3 sequence is CATSPNQLNDGGNQPQHF. CDR3 DNA: TGTGCCACCAGCCCTAACCAACTAAATGACGGGGGCAATCAGCCCCAGCATTTT. Based on the CDR3 plus reference TRBV15 and TRBJ1-5, the full variable domain is DAMVIQNPRYQVTQFGKPVTLSCSQTLNHNVMYWYQQKSSQAPKLLFHYYDKDFNNEADTPDNFQSRRPNTSFCFLDIRSPGLGDTAMYLCATSPNQLNDGGNQPQHFGDGTRLSIL.

J is TRBJ2-1 and V is TRBV28, with 10 bases fitting TRBD1. The trim removed 6 bases at V and 5 bases at J, leaving 7 bases unmatched. From germline, CDR1 is MDHEN and CDR2 SYDVKM. This CDR3 is 15 amino acids long. The CDR3 coding sequence is TGTGCCAGCAGGTTGACAGGGGGCGAAAACAATGAGCAGTTCTTC. Its protein product is CASRLTGGENNEQFF. Using reference TRBV28 and TRBJ2-1 for the parts outside the CDR3, the full variable domain is DVKVTQSSRYLVKRTGEKVFLECVQDMDHENMFWYRQDPGLGLRLIYFSYDVKMKEKGDIPEGYSVSREKKERFSLILESASTNQTSMYLCASRLTGGENNEQFFGPGTRLTVL.

In its sample, this clonotype was seen a few times. The chain employs TRBV6-2 or TRBV6-3 and TRBJ1-2, with a weak D call TRBD1 (6 bases). Germline V gene lookup returns CDR1 MNHEY and CDR2 SVGEGT. This CDR3 is built from 17 residues. V lost 0 bases, J lost 1 base, and 15 bases lay in between. As DNA, the CDR3 is TGTGCCAGCAGTTACTCGAGTAAGGGGACAAGTAACTATGGCTACACCTTC. It specifies CASSYSSKGTSNYGYTF.

At least ten counts were recorded for this clonotype. The chain is built from TRBV29-1 and TRBJ2-2; 8 positions match TRBD2. The CDR3 extends over 17 amino acids. Germline assignment: CDR1 SQVTM and CDR2 ANQGSEA. V trimming: 4 bases; J trimming: 3 bases; junction bases outside the gene matches: 13. The CDR3 loop reads CSVGGGRSSDDTGELFF. Here the CDR3 DNA reads TGCAGCGTTGGAGGCGGGAGGAGCTCCGATGACACCGGGGAGCTGTTTTTT.

This clonotype was detected only a few times. This chain uses TRBV6-9 with TRBJ2-2; D gene uncertain. V was clipped by 3 bases and J by 6 bases, with 11 bases between them. Germline CDR1 is MNHGY and CDR2 is SVAAGI. The CDR3 is 14 amino acids. The CDR3 is CASSYFLNAGELFF. In DNA form, the CDR3 reads TGTGCCAGCAGTTACTTTCTGAATGCCGGGGAGCTGTTTTTT.

The chain employs TRBV6-2 or TRBV6-3 and TRBJ2-7; D call uncertain. Germline V lookup: CDR1 MNHEY, CDR2 SVGEGT. V lost 2 bases to trimming and J lost 6 bases, with 14 bases between them. The CDR3 length is 14 residues. This CDR3 is CASSYNLALSEQYF. The CDR3 region has the DNA TGTGCCAGCAGTTACAATTTAGCCTTGAGCGAGCAGTACTTC.

The V and J genes are TRBV20-1 and TRBJ2-7; the match to TRBD2 covers 8 bases. CDR1 is DFQATT and CDR2 is SNEGSKA in the germline V gene (reference sequence). V was clipped by 2 bases and J by 1 base; unmatched bases: 1. The CDR3 has 13 residues. CDR3 sequence reads: CSARIAGSYEQYF. DNA for the CDR3: TGCAGTGCTAGAATAGCGGGGTCCTACGAGCAGTACTTC.